The next 10 T cell receptor beta chains were all read from a single sample in a study of cytomegalovirus exposure and HLA in healthy donors. PCR employed 60 Vbeta and 13 Jbeta primers. Data came from immunoSEQ multiplex PCR; TCRdb stores just in-frame clones and leaves some out. The data contain fewer than 250,000 clones, about 80% of them singletons. The specimen was PBMCs. These receptors were obtained from a woman aged 45 to 65 in good health and CMV-seropositive.

Only a few counts were recorded for this clone. V usage is TRBV30 and J usage is TRBJ1-1; the D gene is possibly TRBD1 (5 bases). The germline V and J ends were trimmed by 1 base and 8 bases, with 14 bases remaining between them. Germline CDR1 is GTSNPN and CDR2 is SVGIG (reference sequence). The CDR3 is 13 amino acids. CDR3 DNA sequence: TGTGCCTGGAGTGAAAATGCGGGACGGGAAGCTTTCTTT. This sequence encodes CAWSENAGREAFF.

This chain joins TRBV9 and TRBJ1-1; 8 nucleotides line up with TRBD1. The CDR3 consists of 17 residues. The germline V gene encodes CDR1 SGDLS and CDR2 YYNGEE. V lost 2 bases to trimming and J lost 5 bases; unmatched junction nucleotides: 14. CDR3: CASSVVDRGYGDTEAFF. Written as DNA, the CDR3 is TGTGCCAGCAGCGTTGTCGACAGGGGTTACGGGGATACTGAAGCTTTCTTT.

The rearrangement joins TRBV14 to TRBJ2-5, with D perhaps matching TRBD1 (6 bases). The CDR3 runs 15 residues. Trimming pared 1 base from V and 2 bases from J, leaving 11 bases between. The germline V gene encodes CDR1 SGHDN and CDR2 FVKESK. In DNA, the CDR3 is TGTGCCAGCAGCCAAGTGGGGGCCTTACAAGAGACCCAGTACTTC. Its translation is CASSQVGALQETQYF.

This chain connects TRBV7-2 to TRBJ1-2; D unresolved. The CDR3 covers 15 residues. Germline lookup yields CDR1 SGHTA and CDR2 FQGNSA. With 1 base removed from V and 8 bases from J, the gap between germline ends came to 17 bases. In nucleotides, the CDR3 is TGTGCCAGCAGCTTAGAGTTGGCGACCCGAGGGGGCTACACCTTC. Its protein product is CASSLELATRGGYTF.

J is TRBJ1-2 and V is TRBV4-1, with 7 bases aligning to TRBD1. The CDR3 has 15 amino acids. CDR1 MGHRA and CDR2 YSYEKL come from the germline V gene. V lost 1 base, J lost 6 bases, and 8 bases stayed unmatched. The CDR3, as DNA: TGCGCCAGCAGCCAAGGAGACAGGGAAACGAATGGCTACACCTTC. This encodes CASSQGDRETNGYTF.

This chain uses TRBV18 with TRBJ2-1; 10 bases are a match to TRBD2. The V segment lost 5 bases and the J segment 7 bases; nucleotides outside the gene matches: 8. This CDR3 comprises 15 residues. The germline CDR1 and CDR2 sequences are KGHSH and LQKENI. The CDR3 bases are TGTGCCAGCTCAGCCCAGCGGGGGGGCCTGAATGAGCAGTTCTTC. Protein sequence: CASSAQRGGLNEQFF. Looking up the rest from reference TRBV18 and TRBJ2-1 gives the full variable domain: NAGVMQNPRHLVRRRGQEARLRCSPMKGHSHVYWYRQLPEEGLKFMVYLQKENIIDESGMPKERFSAEFPKEGPSILRIQQVVRGDSAAYFCASSAQRGGLNEQFFGPGTRLTVL.

The V gene is TRBV5-4, the J gene TRBJ2-2; 7 positions match TRBD2. In germline, CDR1 is SGHNT, CDR2 YYREEE (reference sequence). V trimming: 2 bases; J trimming: 5 bases; junction bases outside the gene matches: 6. CDR3 length: 15 amino acids. As DNA, the CDR3 is TGTGCCAGCAGCTTCAAGACCGGGGGGACCGGGGAGCTGTTTTTT. Its protein product is CASSFKTGGTGELFF. The full variable domain, rest sourced from reference TRBV5-4 and TRBJ2-2, is ETGVTQSPTHLIKTRGQQVTLRCSSQSGHNTVSWYQQALGQGPQFIFQYYREEENGRGNFPPRFSGLQFPNYSSELNVNALELDDSALYLCASSFKTGGTGELFFGEGSRLTVL.

V and J are TRBV6-1 and TRBJ1-4; no reliable D call. This CDR3 has 15 residues. Germline assignment: CDR1 MNHNS and CDR2 SASEGT. The V end lost 7 bases, the J end lost 5 bases, and 17 bases lay between the germline ends. Here the CDR3 DNA reads TGTGCCAGCACCAACCGCCGGGGAAGGAATGAAAAACTGTTTTTT. It translates to CASTNRRGRNEKLFF.

The gene calls are TRBV19 and TRBJ1-4, with a weak D call TRBD1 (5 bases). CDR1 is LNHDA, CDR2 SQIVND, per germline (reference sequence). The CDR3 consists of 14 residues. V was pared by 6 bases and J by 1 base, with 9 bases between. This chain's CDR3 is CASSLQGTNEKLFF. The CDR3 nucleotides are TGTGCCAGTAGCCTTCAGGGAACTAATGAAAAACTGTTTTTT.

The chain is built from TRBV7-9 and TRBJ1-4; D gene ambiguous. The CDR3 extends over 16 amino acids. Germline V CDR1 and CDR2: SEHNR, FQNEAQ (reference sequence). The V and J ends lost 1 base and 3 bases respectively, with 12 bases between them. CDR3 protein: CASSLGYGNPNEKLFF. Here the CDR3 DNA reads TGTGCCAGCAGCTTAGGGTACGGGAACCCTAATGAAAAACTGTTTTTT.